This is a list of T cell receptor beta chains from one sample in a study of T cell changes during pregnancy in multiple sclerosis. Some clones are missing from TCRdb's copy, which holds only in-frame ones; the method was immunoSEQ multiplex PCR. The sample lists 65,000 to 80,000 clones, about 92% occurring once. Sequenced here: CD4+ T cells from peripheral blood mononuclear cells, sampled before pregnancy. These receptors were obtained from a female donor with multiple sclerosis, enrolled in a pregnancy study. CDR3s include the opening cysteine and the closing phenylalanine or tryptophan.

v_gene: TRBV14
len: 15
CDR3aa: CASSQASGSQETQYF

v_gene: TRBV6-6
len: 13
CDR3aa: CASSRDRIYGYTF

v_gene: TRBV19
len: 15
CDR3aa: CASRLDRVSNQPQHF

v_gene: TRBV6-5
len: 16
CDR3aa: CASSYSSGGMNTEAFF

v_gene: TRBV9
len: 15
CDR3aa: CASNLDSRPNGELFF

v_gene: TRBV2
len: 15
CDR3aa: CASSILGQGIDEQYF

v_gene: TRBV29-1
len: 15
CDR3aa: CSVEDQDRSYYGYTF

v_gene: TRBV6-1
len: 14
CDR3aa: CASRVDRVIYEQYF

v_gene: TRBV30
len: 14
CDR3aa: CAWSVGQKYSPLHF

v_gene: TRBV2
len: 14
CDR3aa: CASSQKGGDTEAFF

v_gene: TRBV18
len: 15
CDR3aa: CASSPQQGAQGGYTF

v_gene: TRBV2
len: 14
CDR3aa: CASSQAYSNQPQHF

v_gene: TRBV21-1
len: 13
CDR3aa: CASTYRGHHEQYF

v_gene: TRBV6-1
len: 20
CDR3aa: CASSERWGRASVSGNQPQHF

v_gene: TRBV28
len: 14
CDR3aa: CASSPPGQGREQYF

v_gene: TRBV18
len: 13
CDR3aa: CASSATGVYEQYF

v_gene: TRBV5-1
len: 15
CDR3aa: CASSLDSGRAGELFF

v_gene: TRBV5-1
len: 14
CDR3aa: CASSSGQNIYGYTF

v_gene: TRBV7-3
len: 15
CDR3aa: CASSLSSDRGNEQFF

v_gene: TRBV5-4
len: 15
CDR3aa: CASSLARQGNTEAFF